Given below is one T cell receptor (beta chain) in context. Its antigen is currently unknown. This specimen belongs to a study of radiotherapy plus CTLA-4 blockade in lung cancer. Study details: 15% to 20% of patients responded objectively, and roughly 34% achieved disease control. The study's findings and limits: In blood, tumor-derived TCR clones expanded after radiotherapy plus ipilimumab.

CDR1 and CDR2 (germline): MNHEY, SVGAGI. V gave up 7 bases and J gave up 7 bases; unmatched junction bases: 6. This CDR3 comprises 12 residues. Clones were sequenced by immunoSEQ multiplex PCR, and TCRdb holds only the in-frame ones, with some missing. This table has 130,000 or so clones, approximately 90% appearing once. The origin of this receptor is a human donor with non-small cell lung cancer that progressed on radiotherapy plus ipilimumab. Specimen: peripheral blood, collected from a patient treated with radiotherapy plus ipilimumab. The gene calls are TRBV6-5 and TRBJ1-2, with 7 bases matching TRBD1. DNA for the CDR3: TGTGCCAGCAAAGACAGGGTGGGTGGCTACACCTTC. Translation gives CASKDRVGGYTF.